The clone carrying this T cell receptor (beta chain) was recorded only once. These data originate in a study of blood T cell repertoires in COVID-19. Across the study: PBMCs, B-cell-depleted T cells, or T cells provided the cDNA or gDNA that made up the material.

Original processing notes: It was from reference gene primer amplification that nucleated cell counts were estimated. Generated by immunoSEQ multiplex PCR, the TCRdb table keeps only in-frame clones and is missing some. Clone size and V and J calls were adopted from that table, with D and trimming inferred from the DNA. Among about 210,000 clones listed, 80% were seen once. The age range of participants was about 18 to 95 years, with residence in about two dozen US areas. The germline CDR1 and CDR2 sequences are SGHRS and YFSETQ. This CDR3 contains 14 residues. The V gene lost 4 bases and the J gene lost 5 bases, with 16 bases spanning the gap.

This chain uses TRBV5-1 with TRBJ2-7, with D possibly being TRBD1 (7 bases). Source material: PBMCs or T cells enriched from blood (not recorded which). The TCR sequence derives from a man aged 25-45 years with acute COVID-19. The CDR3 nucleotides are TGCGCCAGCAGCACGCAGGGGGGTCGGGACGAGCAGTACTTC. Amino acids: CASSTQGGRDEQYF.